This record looks at one TCR beta chain sequence and its context. No antigen is known for it. In germline, CDR1 is SGHDT, CDR2 YYEEEE. CDR3 length: 13 amino acids. V trimming: 3 bases; J trimming: 7 bases; junction bases outside the gene matches: 4. The data stem from a study of OX40 agonist ivuxolimab in advanced cancers. The study's findings and limits: The study found that CD8+ T cells averaged more expanded clones than CD4+. Clonal expansion in partial responders at 0.1-3.0 mg/kg ranked among the lowest. Circulating CD4+ and CD8+ T cells showed clonal expansion by week 6 at 0.1 to 3.0 mg/kg.

Clones were read by immunoSEQ multiplex PCR, and TCRdb kept only the in-frame ones, dropping some. This table has around 56,000 clones, under 85% appearing once. The clonotype was recovered from an adult with an advanced solid tumor such as melanoma, head and neck, liver or kidney cancer. This chain connects TRBV5-6 to TRBJ1-5, with 7 bases aligning to TRBD1. The specimen was CD4+ or CD8+ T cells sorted from blood, collected in a trial of the OX40 agonist ivuxolimab. The chain's CDR3 is CASSYQGGQPQHF. CDR3 bases: TGTGCCAGCAGCTACCAGGGGGGCCAGCCCCAGCATTTT.